This T cell receptor (beta chain) stems from a study of blood T cell repertoires in COVID-19. Overall study context: Spain, Italy and the United States supplied samples that represented acute and convalescent COVID-19. T cells, B-cell-depleted T cells, or PBMCs supplied cDNA or gDNA.

Libraries were prepared by immunoSEQ multiplex PCR; TCRdb keeps only in-frame clonotypes and omits some of them. Of 90,000 to 150,000 clones in the sample, around four fifths were seen once. The sequence was obtained from a human donor in a cohort sampled during active COVID-19. Sequenced input: peripheral blood.

The CDR3 here is CASSLAHPGGLDSNQPQHF. The CDR3 DNA is TGTGCCAGCAGCTTGGCCCATCCAGGGGGTTTGGATAGCAATCAGCCCCAGCATTTT. The J gene is TRBJ1-5, the V gene TRBV5-4; 7 bases fit TRBD1. After removal of 0 bases from V and 0 bases from J, the junction contained 12 bases not matched to a gene. Germline CDR1 reads SGHNT; CDR2 reads YYREEE (reference sequence). This CDR3 is built from 19 residues.